These T cell receptor beta chains were read from a single sample in a study of blood T cell repertoires in COVID-19. The data were produced by immunoSEQ multiplex PCR, yet TCRdb's version contains in-frame clones alone and is incomplete. The sample lists 150,000 to 200,000 clones; under 85% were seen once. Sequencing was done on a sample of peripheral blood. Receptor source: a woman of 80 years or more with acute or convalescent COVID-19. Both conserved end residues are part of each CDR3. D genes are given only for firm matches. Clone size appears in some rows only: once, few, many, or a class for an expanded clone.

j_call clone_size v_call d_call cdr3_nt cdr3_aa
TRBJ2-5 once TRBV12-3/TRBV12-4 . TGTGCCAGCAGTAAGGGGGGGAAAGAGACCCAGTACTTC CASSKGGKETQYF
TRBJ2-2 . TRBV24-1 TRBD2 TGTGCCACCAGTGATCCCGGGACTAGCGGGGTAACCGGGGAGCTGTTTTTT CATSDPGTSGVTGELFF
TRBJ1-2 . TRBV4-3 . TGCGCCAGCAGCCAAGACGGTTATGGCTACACCTTC CASSQDGYGYTF
TRBJ1-4 . TRBV27 TRBD1 TGTGCCAGCAGTCCCTGGGACAGGGTAGCTGAAAAACTGTTTTTT CASSPWDRVAEKLFF
TRBJ2-2 . TRBV7-8 TRBD2 TGTGCCAGCAGCTTAGCCCTAGCGGGGGGGCACACCGGGGAGCTGTTTTTT CASSLALAGGHTGELFF
TRBJ2-4 . TRBV28 . TGTGCCAGCAGTCTGGGGTACAGGGCTATGTACTTC CASSLGYRAMYF
TRBJ1-6 . TRBV5-1 TRBD1 TGCGCCAGCAGCTTGAGATTGGCCAGGACAGGGAGAGATTCACCCCTCCACTTT CASSLRLARTGRDSPLHF
TRBJ2-6 few TRBV14 TRBD2 TGTGCCAGCAGCCGATTAGCGGGGGGTCTCTCTGGGGCCAACGTCCTGACTTTC CASSRLAGGLSGANVLTF
TRBJ2-1 . TRBV9 . TGTGCCAGCAGCGTAGTCGGGAGCTATGAGCAGTTCTTC CASSVVGSYEQFF
TRBJ2-7 . TRBV5-1 TRBD2 TGCGCCAGCAGCCCGGGAGGGGACTCCTACGAGCAGTACTTC CASSPGGDSYEQYF
TRBJ1-1 . TRBV3-1/TRBV3-2 . TGTGCCAGCAGCCTATCGGGGGGAAACACTGAAGCTTTCTTT CASSLSGGNTEAFF
TRBJ2-5 . TRBV5-1 . TGCGCCAGCAGCTCCCGGGACAAAGAGACCCAGTACTTC CASSSRDKETQYF
TRBJ1-3 . TRBV6-2/TRBV6-3 . TGTGCCAGCAGTTACGTCGCGGTAGTAGACACCATATATTTT CASSYVAVVDTIYF
TRBJ2-3 . TRBV5-5 . TGTGCCAGCAGCTTCTCGGACAGAAGCACAGATACGCAGTATTTT CASSFSDRSTDTQYF
TRBJ1-4 . TRBV3-1/TRBV3-2 . TGTGCCAGCAGCCCCGGAGGGGAAAAACTGTTTTTT CASSPGGEKLFF
TRBJ2-6 . TRBV5-1 TRBD1 TGCGCCAGCAGCGGCCAGGGGGCCCTCCTGACTTTC CASSGQGALLTF
TRBJ1-1 . TRBV6-5 . TGTGCCAGCAGTTACTCAAAGCTGAACACTGAAGCTTTCTTT CASSYSKLNTEAFF
TRBJ1-2 . TRBV19 . TGTGCCAGTAGTCCCAGGAGGTATGGCTACACCTTC CASSPRRYGYTF
TRBJ2-7 . TRBV27 TRBD2 TGTGCCAGCAGTCCTTTAGCGGGAACCTACGAGCAGTACTTC CASSPLAGTYEQYF
TRBJ1-2 . TRBV25-1 . TGTGCCAGCAGTGAATACTGGCCCGACTATGGCTACACCTTC CASSEYWPDYGYTF
TRBJ2-7 . TRBV7-9 . TGTGCCAGCAGCTTATCGTTCGAGCAGTACTTC CASSLSFEQYF
TRBJ2-5 . TRBV6-5 TRBD1 TGTGCCAGCAGTAGTACAGGGGATGCAGAGACCCAGTACTTC CASSSTGDAETQYF
TRBJ2-3 . TRBV2 TRBD1 TGTGCCAGCAGACAGGGGGCGCCTCTTAGTTCAGATACGCAGTATTTT CASRQGAPLSSDTQYF